Reported below is one T cell receptor beta chain. The specificity of this receptor is unknown. Base qualities are not provided; no much larger clone lies one nucleotide away. This record comes from a study of shared clonotypes between healthy human individuals (dated by TCRdb to 2020 to 2021). Regarding the study in general: The cohort comprised two women and three men aged 18 to 49 years. Per donor, three plates each were used for CD4 naive and CD4 memory, two for CD8 naive, and one for CD8 memory. The study deeply sequenced blood TCR repertoires of about 5 healthy adults to estimate repertoire size and the extent of clonotype sharing between individuals. Libraries were prepared and TCR repertoires were sequenced by different laboratories using diverse techniques, in order to increase sequencing depth and limit assay-specific biases. Each donor's leukapheresis produced roughly between about 0.8 and 10 billion PBMCs. Broader findings and caveats from the paper: Naive subsets generally had larger estimated clonotype richness than memory subsets. Compared with non-shared clonotypes, clonotypes shared by all four sorted-subset donors had higher generation probabilities. Sampling was restricted to blood, and TCR repertoires in tissue are likely to differ from TCR repertoires in blood. The genetic and exposure-history diversity represented was limited by the small number of donors. Pairwise subsampling indicated that sequencing depth was expected to affect the degree of clonotype sharing among donors. Approximately 4.8% of naive CD4, 3.5% of naive CD8, about 2.5% of memory CD4, and 0.4% of memory CD8 clonotypes were shared across four donors. Rarefaction of sorted-subset datasets indicated incomplete sequencing despite the large sequencing depth.

Donors were healthy HIV-negative adults with no recently reported acute infections or vaccinations. Every donor was a Caucasian adult residing in Nashville, Tennessee, USA. CD4+ T cells were enriched by magnetic negative selection, after which naive cells were positively selected on CD45RA and the negative fraction was taken as the memory subset. Blood was obtained by leukapheresis, after which PBMCs were separated by Ficoll-Histopaque density gradient centrifugation and cryopreserved in liquid nitrogen vapor phase. Analytical flow cytometry was used to check the purity and quantity of each magnetically sorted T cell population. From each sorted fraction, genomic DNA was isolated and quantified by UV absorbance on a Nanodrop 2000c. The germline V gene encodes CDR1 SGHDT and CDR2 YYEEEE. The CDR3 measures 12 amino acids from cysteine to phenylalanine. CDR3 DNA only is kept here, 36 bases in frame from base 1. The junction shows trimming of 4 bases on V and 0 bases on J, plus 4 bases between the germline ends.

Using the deep immunoSEQ assay, TCR CDR3 regions were amplified from genomic DNA by multiplex PCR. Extracted genomic DNA from each cell subset was distributed evenly across all wells of several immunoSEQ 96-well plates, and each plate was treated as a replicate. For sorted subsets, about 220 ng of genomic DNA, equivalent to 25,000 to 35,000 T cell genomes, went into each replicate PCR. Purified libraries were measured with a Qubit 3.0 fluorometer, size-checked on a Bioanalyzer 2100, and measured again with the KAPA Library Quantification kit. Every immunoSEQ 96-well plate was sequenced on a dedicated single-read 150-cycle Illumina NextSeq 550 flow cell. Per the authors' processing: Because only junctional sequences without quality scores were contained in the immunoSEQ output, filtering matching that applied to full-length reads could not be performed. To assign V/J genes and CDR3, sequences were annotated against IMGT germline references using PyIR, a Python wrapper for IgBLAST v1.9. Reads were filtered out if the reads had weak V/J assignments (E-value above 1e-6), no CDR3, stop codons, out-of-frame junctions, or ambiguous translated residues. V3J clonotypes were defined as sequences sharing the same inferred V gene, J gene, and CDR3 amino acid sequence. To compute the percentage overlap between repertoires, the number of shared unique clonotypes was divided by the size of the smaller repertoire. Three approaches were used to assess repertoire richness: RTK rarefaction, the Chao1 estimator, and Recon v2.1 estimates of unobserved clonotypes. Generation probabilities for all TCRbeta clonotypes obtained by the gDNA method from a handful of donors were computed using OLGA. This is the immuneACCESS table as TCRdb keeps it, with only in-frame sequences that have V and J called. A part of the clones is gone; compared with another copy, unresolved V genes explain less than half, and the rest is unexplained. The V and J calls and clone size come from that table; D and trimming were worked out from the DNA. A total of roughly 1,100,000 clones appear in this sample, approximately 72% of them only once. The ten largest clones represent 1.4% of the sample.

The sequence came from a man between 18 and 29 years old in good health. The sequencing sample was made of memory CD4+ T cells sorted from blood. This specimen's cell subset or site label, per the study, means: CD45RA-negative fraction. The rearranged segments are TRBV5-6 and TRBJ2-5; no confident D gene assignment can be made. The DNA is as follows: TGTGCCAGCAGCAATTACCAAGAGACCCAGTACTTC. Its translation is CASSNYQETQYF. Where the CDR3 stops, the reference TRBV5-6 and TRBJ2-5 genes take over; the full variable domain is DAGVTQSPTHLIKTRGQQVTLRCSPKSGHDTVSWYQQALGQGPQFIFQYYEEEERQRGNFPDRFSGHQFPNYSSELNVNALLLGDSALYLCASSNYQETQYFGPGTRLLVL.